Reported below is one T cell receptor (beta chain). The antigen is undetermined. This entry is derived from a study of T cells after yellow fever vaccination. Background on the study: SMART-Seq v4 Ultra Low Input served to prepare low-cell-number fractions. Whole-study findings and limits: FACS-sorted repertoires could harbor abundant contaminating bulk-population clonotypes.

TCRdb fed the 5' RACE reads into MiXCR, producing one record per CDR3 protein. This sample has approximately 510,000 distinct CDR3 sequences; roughly 22% occur once, and the top ten carry around 16%. Trimming stripped 9 bases from V and 7 bases from J, with 22 bases between. The length of the CDR3 is 14 residues. This chain joins TRBV12-3 or TRBV12-4 and TRBJ2-7, with D possibly matching TRBD1 (6 bases). The sequencing used PBMCs, collected roughly 20 days after the first yellow fever vaccination. The clonotype originates from a man between 18 and 29 years old who received the YFV17D yellow fever vaccine. The CDR3 DNA reads TGTGCCAGTGGTCCCCAGGGGCCCCCTAGGGAGCAGTACTTC. The encoded protein is CASGPQGPPREQYF.